This entry features one TCR beta chain sequence. Its antigen is unknown. CDR1 LGHNA and CDR2 YSLEER come from the germline V gene. Trimming removed 3 bases from V and 10 bases from J, with 16 bases in between. The CDR3 is 14 residues long. Each donor was a healthy Caucasian individual from Russia, aged roughly 6 to 100. This entry comes from a study of blood T cells in healthy people across ages. General study points: TCR beta diversity tracked closely with naive T cell percentage. Roughly linear age-related decline in beta diversity appeared, significant by age about 40.

A second PCR of roughly 7 to 11 cycles used a sample-barcoded 5' primer and a J-beta primer mix. TCRdb used MiXCR to reprocess the 5' RACE reads, holding one entry per CDR3 protein. The sample yields about 720,000 distinct CDR3 sequences, 20% to 25% seen once. V usage is TRBV4-3 and J usage is TRBJ2-1; possibly TRBD2 for D (7 bases). Source material: blood. This sequence was found in a man aged 65 to 79 in good health. CDR3 in DNA: TGCGCCAGCAGCCACCGCGGGGGCGGGAGAGAGCAGTTCTTC. Residues: CASSHRGGGREQFF.